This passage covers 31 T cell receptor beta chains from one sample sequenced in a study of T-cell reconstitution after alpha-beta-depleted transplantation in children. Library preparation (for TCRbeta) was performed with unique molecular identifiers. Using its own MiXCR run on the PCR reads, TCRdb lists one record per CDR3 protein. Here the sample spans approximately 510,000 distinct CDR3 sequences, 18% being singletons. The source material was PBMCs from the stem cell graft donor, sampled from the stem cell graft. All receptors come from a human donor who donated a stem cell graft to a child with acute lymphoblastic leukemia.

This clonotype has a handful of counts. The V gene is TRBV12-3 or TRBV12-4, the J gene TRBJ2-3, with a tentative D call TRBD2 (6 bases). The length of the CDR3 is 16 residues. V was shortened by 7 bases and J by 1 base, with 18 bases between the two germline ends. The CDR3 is CASIPGGGVGTDTQYF. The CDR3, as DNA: TGTGCCAGCATCCCCGGGGGAGGAGTGGGCACAGATACGCAGTATTTT.

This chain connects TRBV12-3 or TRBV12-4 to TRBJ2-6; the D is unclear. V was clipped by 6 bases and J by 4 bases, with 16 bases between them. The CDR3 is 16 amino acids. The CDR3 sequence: CASSPLTLPGANVLTF. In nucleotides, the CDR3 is TGTGCCAGCAGCCCCCTCACACTTCCGGGGGCCAACGTCCTGACTTTC.

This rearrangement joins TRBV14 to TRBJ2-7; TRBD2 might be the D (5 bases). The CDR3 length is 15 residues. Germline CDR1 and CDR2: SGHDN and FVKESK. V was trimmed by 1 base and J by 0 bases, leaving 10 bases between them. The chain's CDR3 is CASSQGLAPSYEQYF. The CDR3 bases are TGTGCCAGCAGCCAAGGGCTAGCACCCTCCTACGAGCAGTACTTC.

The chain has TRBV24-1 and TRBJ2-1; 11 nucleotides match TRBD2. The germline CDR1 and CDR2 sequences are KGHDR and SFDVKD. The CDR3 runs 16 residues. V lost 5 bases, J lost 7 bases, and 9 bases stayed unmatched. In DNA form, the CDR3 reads TGTGCCACCAGTGGCCCGACTAGCGGGAAAGGGAATGAGCAGTTCTTC. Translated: CATSGPTSGKGNEQFF.

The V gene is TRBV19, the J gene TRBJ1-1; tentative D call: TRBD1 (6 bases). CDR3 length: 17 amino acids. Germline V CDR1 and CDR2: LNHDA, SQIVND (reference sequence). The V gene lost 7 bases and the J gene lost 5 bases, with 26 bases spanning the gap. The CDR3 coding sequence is TGTGCCAGTAAGGAGGGGCTGCGAGGACCTAGGGGGACTGAAGCTTTCTTT. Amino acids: CASKEGLRGPRGTEAFF.

CDR3 region: CASSPIWRNHYEQYF. The CDR3 nucleotides read TGTGCCAGCTCACCGATATGGCGGAACCACTACGAGCAGTACTTC. The chain is built from TRBV18 and TRBJ2-7; D remains ambiguous. CDR3 length equals 15 residues. V gave up 3 bases and J gave up 3 bases, with 15 bases separating them. Germline V gene data show CDR1 as KGHSH and CDR2 as LQKENI.

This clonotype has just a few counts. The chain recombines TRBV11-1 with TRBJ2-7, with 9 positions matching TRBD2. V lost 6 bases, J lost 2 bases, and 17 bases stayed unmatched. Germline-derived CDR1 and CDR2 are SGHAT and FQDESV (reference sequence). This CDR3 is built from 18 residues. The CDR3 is CASRSDGILAGPTYEQYF. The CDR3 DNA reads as TGTGCCAGCAGATCCGACGGGATACTAGCGGGCCCAACCTACGAGCAGTACTTC. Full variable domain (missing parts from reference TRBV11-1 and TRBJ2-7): EAEVAQSPRYKITEKSQAVAFWCDPISGHATLYWYRQILGQGPELLVQFQDESVVDDSQLPKDRFSAERLKGVDSTLKIQPAELGDSAMYLCASRSDGILAGPTYEQYFGPGTRLTVT.

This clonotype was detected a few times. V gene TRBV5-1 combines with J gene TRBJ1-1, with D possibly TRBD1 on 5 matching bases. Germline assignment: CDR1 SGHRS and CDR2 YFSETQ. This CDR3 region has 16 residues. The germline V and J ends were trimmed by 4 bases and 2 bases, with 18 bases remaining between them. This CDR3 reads CASSLPWGSVNTEAFF. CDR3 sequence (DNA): TGCGCCAGCAGCCTGCCTTGGGGGTCCGTTAACACTGAAGCTTTCTTT. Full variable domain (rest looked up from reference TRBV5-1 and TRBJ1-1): KAGVTQTPRYLIKTRGQQVTLSCSPISGHRSVSWYQQTPGQGLQFLFEYFSETQRNKGNFPGRFSGRQFSNSRSEMNVSTLELGDSALYLCASSLPWGSVNTEAFFGQGTRLTVV.

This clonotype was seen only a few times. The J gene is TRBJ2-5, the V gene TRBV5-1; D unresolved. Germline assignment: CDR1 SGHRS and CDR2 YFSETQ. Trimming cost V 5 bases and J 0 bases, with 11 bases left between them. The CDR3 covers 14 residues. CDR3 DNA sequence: TGCGCCAGCAGTTATAGCCTGTACCAAGAGACCCAGTACTTC. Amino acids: CASSYSLYQETQYF.

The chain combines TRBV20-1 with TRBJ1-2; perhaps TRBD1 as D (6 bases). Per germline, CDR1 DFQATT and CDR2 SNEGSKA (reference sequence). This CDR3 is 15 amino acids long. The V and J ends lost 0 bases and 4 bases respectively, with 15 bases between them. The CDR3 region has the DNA TGCAGTGCTAGAGATAAGGGGGGGTTCGGCTATGGCTACACCTTC. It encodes CSARDKGGFGYGYTF.

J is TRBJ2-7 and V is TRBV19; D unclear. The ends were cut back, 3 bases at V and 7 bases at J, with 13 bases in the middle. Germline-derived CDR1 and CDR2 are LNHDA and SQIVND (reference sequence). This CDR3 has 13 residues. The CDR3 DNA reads TGTGCCAGTAGTATCGTATTCCTGCGGGAGCAGTACTTC. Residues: CASSIVFLREQYF.

The CDR3 sequence: CASSLGAPIAGFPYEQYF. The CDR3, as DNA: TGCGCCAGCAGCTTAGGGGCGCCGATAGCGGGGTTTCCCTACGAGCAGTACTTC. V usage is TRBV5-1 and J usage is TRBJ2-7, with TRBD2 identical over 8 bases. The germline gives CDR1 SGHRS, CDR2 YFSETQ. Germline trimming cut 2 bases from V and 2 bases from J; bases unmatched to any gene: 15. The CDR3 consists of 18 residues.

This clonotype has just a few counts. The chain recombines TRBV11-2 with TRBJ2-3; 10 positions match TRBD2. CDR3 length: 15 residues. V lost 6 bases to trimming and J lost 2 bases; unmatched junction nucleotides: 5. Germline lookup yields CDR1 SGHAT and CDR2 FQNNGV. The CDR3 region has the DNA TGTGCCAGCAGACCGACTAGCGGGTTCACAGATACGCAGTATTTT. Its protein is CASRPTSGFTDTQYF.

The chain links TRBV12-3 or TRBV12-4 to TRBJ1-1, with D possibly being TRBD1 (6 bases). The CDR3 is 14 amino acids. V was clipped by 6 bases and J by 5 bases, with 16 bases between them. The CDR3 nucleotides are TGTGCCAGCAGGCTAGAAGGGGGGAAGACTGAAGCTTTCTTT. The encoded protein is CASRLEGGKTEAFF.

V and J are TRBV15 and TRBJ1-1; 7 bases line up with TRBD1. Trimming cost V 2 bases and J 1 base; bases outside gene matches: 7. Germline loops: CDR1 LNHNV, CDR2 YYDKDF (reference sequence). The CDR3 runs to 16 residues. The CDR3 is CATSRSSGQPNTEAFF. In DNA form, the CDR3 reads TGTGCCACCAGCAGATCCTCGGGACAGCCGAACACTGAAGCTTTCTTT.

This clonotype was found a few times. This chain's CDR3 is CASSSDLLGNTEAFF. The CDR3 DNA reads as TGTGCCAGCAGCTCGGATCTACTCGGGAACACTGAAGCTTTCTTT. This chain uses TRBV7-9 with TRBJ1-1; no clear D. The CDR3 runs to 15 residues. Germline V CDR1 and CDR2: SEHNR, FQNEAQ (reference sequence). The V and J ends lost 4 bases and 1 base respectively, with 13 bases between them.

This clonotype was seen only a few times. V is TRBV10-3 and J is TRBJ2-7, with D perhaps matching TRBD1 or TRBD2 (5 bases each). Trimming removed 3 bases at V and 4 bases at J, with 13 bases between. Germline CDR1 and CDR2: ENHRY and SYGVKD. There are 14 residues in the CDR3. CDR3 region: CAISDGTGPYEQYF. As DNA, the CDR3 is TGTGCCATCAGTGATGGAACGGGACCGTACGAGCAGTACTTC.

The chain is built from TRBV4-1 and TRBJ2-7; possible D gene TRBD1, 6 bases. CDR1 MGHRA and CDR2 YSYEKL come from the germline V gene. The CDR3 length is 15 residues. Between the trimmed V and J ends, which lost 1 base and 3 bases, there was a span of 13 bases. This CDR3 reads CASSQVFRDNYEQYF. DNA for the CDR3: TGCGCCAGCAGCCAAGTGTTCCGGGACAACTACGAGCAGTACTTC.

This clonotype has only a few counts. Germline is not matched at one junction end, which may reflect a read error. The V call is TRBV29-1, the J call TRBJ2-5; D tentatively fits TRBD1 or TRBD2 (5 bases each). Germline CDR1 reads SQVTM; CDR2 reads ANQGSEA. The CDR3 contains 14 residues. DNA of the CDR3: TGCAGCGTTGAAGGCATTGGGTACGGGGACCCCTCAGGGTTC. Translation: CSVEGIGYGDPSGF. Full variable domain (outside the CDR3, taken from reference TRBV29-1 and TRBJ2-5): SAVISQKPSRDICQRGTSLTIQCQVDSQVTMMFWYRQQPGQSLTLIATANQGSEATYESGFVIDKFPISRPNLTFSTLTVSNMSPEDSSIYLCSVEGIGYGDPSGFGPGTRLLVL.

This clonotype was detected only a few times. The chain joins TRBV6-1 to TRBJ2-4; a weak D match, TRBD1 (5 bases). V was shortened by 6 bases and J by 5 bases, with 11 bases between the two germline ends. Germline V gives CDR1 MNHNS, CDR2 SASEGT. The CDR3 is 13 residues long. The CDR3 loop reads CASSSQTENIQYF. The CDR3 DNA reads TGTGCCAGCAGCTCTCAGACAGAAAACATTCAGTACTTC.

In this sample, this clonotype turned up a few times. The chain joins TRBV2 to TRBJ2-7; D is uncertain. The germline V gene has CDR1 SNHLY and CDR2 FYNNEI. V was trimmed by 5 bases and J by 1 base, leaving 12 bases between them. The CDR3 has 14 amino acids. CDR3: CASSLPADSYEQYF. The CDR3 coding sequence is TGTGCCAGCAGTTTACCAGCAGATTCCTACGAGCAGTACTTC.

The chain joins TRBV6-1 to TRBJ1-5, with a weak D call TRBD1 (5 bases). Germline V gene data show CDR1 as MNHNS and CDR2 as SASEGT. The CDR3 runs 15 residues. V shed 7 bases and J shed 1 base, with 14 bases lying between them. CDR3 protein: CASILTGGSNQPQHF. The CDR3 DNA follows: TGTGCCAGCATCCTAACCGGGGGGAGCAATCAGCCCCAGCATTTT.

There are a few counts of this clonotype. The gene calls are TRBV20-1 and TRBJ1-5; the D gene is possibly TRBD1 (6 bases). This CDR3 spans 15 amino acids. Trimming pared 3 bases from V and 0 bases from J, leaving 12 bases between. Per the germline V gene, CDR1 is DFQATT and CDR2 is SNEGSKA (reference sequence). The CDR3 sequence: CSARSGGYSNQPQHF. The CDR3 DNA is TGCAGTGCTAGGTCGGGGGGCTATAGCAATCAGCCCCAGCATTTT.

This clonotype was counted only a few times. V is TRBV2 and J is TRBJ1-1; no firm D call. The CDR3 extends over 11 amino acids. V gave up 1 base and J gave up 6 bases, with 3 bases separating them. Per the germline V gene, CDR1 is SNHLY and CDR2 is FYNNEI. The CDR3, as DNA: TGTGCCAGCAGTGAAGTGGCTGAAGCTTTCTTT. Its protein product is CASSEVAEAFF.

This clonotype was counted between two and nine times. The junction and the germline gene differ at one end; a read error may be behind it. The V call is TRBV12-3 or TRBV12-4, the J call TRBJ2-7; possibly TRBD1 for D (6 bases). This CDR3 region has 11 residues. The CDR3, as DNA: TGTGCCAGCAGTTCCGGACAGCGGCACGTTTTC. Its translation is CASSSGQRHVF.

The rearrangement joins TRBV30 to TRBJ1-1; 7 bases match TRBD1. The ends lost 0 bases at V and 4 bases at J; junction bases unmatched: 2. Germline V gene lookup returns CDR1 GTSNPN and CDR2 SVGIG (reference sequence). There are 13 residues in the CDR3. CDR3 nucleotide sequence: TGTGCCTGGAGTGTCTCAGGGGGCACTGAAGCTTTCTTT. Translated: CAWSVSGGTEAFF.

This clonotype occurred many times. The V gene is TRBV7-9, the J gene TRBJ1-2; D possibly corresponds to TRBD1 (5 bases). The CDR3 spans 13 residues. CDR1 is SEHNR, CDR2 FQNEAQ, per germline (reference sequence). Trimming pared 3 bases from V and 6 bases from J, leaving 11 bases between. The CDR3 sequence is CASSLGQGNGYTF. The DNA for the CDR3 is TGTGCCAGCAGCTTGGGCCAGGGAAATGGCTACACCTTC.

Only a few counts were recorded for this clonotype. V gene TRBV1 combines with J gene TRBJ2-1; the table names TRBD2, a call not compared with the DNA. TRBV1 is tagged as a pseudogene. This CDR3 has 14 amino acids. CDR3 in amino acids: CTSSRRLVRDEQFF. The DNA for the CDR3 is TGCACCAGCAGCAGACGACTAGTGCGGGATGAGCAGTTCTTC.

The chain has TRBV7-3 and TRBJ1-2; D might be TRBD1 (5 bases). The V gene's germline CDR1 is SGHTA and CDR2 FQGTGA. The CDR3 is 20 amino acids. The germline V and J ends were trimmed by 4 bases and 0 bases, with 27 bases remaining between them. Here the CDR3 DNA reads TGTGCCAGCAGCTCCCGGGACCGATCTCCCCAAGGAATAGCTAACTATGGCTACACCTTC. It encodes CASSSRDRSPQGIANYGYTF. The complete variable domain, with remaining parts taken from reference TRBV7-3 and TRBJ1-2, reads GAGVSQTPSNKVTEKGKYVELRCDPISGHTALYWYRQSLGQGPEFLIYFQGTGAADDSGLPNDRFFAVRPEGSVSTLKIQRTERGDSAVYLCASSSRDRSPQGIANYGYTFGSGTRLTVV.

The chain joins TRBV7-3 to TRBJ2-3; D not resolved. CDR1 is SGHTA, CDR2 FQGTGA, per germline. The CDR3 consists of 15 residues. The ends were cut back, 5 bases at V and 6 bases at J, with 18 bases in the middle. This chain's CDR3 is CASSQGWSLGDTQYF. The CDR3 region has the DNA TGTGCCAGCAGCCAAGGGTGGAGTCTGGGCGATACGCAGTATTTT. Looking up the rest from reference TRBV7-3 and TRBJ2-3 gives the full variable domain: GAGVSQTPSNKVTEKGKYVELRCDPISGHTALYWYRQSLGQGPEFLIYFQGTGAADDSGLPNDRFFAVRPEGSVSTLKIQRTERGDSAVYLCASSQGWSLGDTQYFGPGTRLTVL.

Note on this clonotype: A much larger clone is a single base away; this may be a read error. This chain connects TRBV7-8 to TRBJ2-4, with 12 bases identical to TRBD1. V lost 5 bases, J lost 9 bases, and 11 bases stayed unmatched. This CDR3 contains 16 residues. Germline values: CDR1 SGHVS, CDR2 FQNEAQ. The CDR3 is CASSPSGGQGAFIQYF. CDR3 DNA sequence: TGTGCCAGCAGCCCCTCAGGGGGACAGGGGGCATTCATTCAGTACTTC.